A selection of T cell receptor beta chains follows, all from one sample in a study of blood T cells in healthy people across ages. MiXCR was run by TCRdb on the 5' RACE reads, yielding one entry per CDR3 protein. The data show 800,000 to 1,000,000 distinct CDR3 sequences, around 48% seen once. Input material: blood. The receptors originated from a man between 25 and 39 years old in good health. The CDR3 runs from the conserved cysteine through the conserved F or W. Each record gives: V gene, J gene, D gene, clone size, CDR3 protein, CDR3 DNA. The D gene is left open where the match is weak. Not every row has a clone size; where given, it reads once, few, many or a size class.

TRBV7-9	TRBJ2-3	TRBD1	once	CASSQADRASSTDTQYF	TGTGCCAGCAGCCAAGCCGACAGGGCCTCTAGCACAGATACGCAGTATTTT
TRBV20-1	TRBJ2-4	NA	NA	CSAPGQPLAKNIQYF	TGCAGTGCCCCCGGGCAGCCTCTAGCCAAAAACATTCAGTACTTC
TRBV18	TRBJ2-5	NA	NA	CASSPPTRDGTQYF	TGTGCCAGCTCACCGCCGACGAGGGATGGGACCCAGTACTTC
TRBV4-3	TRBJ1-4	TRBD1	NA	CASSQEHRGRNEKLFF	TGCGCCAGCAGCCAAGAACACAGGGGGCGAAATGAAAAACTGTTTTTT
TRBV12-3/TRBV12-4	TRBJ2-7	NA	NA	CASSFRFPAYEQYF	TGTGCCAGCAGTTTCAGGTTTCCCGCCTACGAGCAGTACTTC
TRBV7-9	TRBJ2-7	TRBD2	NA	CASSSREGDEQYF	TGTGCCAGCAGCTCTCGGGAGGGGGACGAGCAGTACTTC
TRBV3-1	TRBJ2-3	NA	NA	CASSQDGRRSDTQYF	TGTGCCAGCAGCCAAGATGGGAGGAGATCAGATACGCAGTATTTT
TRBV7-3	TRBJ2-3	TRBD2	NA	CASSLMASGITDTQYF	TGTGCCAGCAGCTTAATGGCTAGCGGTATCACAGATACGCAGTATTTT
TRBV5-1	TRBJ2-1	TRBD2	few	CASSPGVSGGAFLLKEQFF	TGCGCCAGCAGCCCCGGTGTTAGCGGGGGGGCCTTCTTGCTCAAGGAGCAGTTCTTC
TRBV7-2	TRBJ1-3	NA	NA	CASSLPSGNTIYF	TGTGCCAGCAGTCTTCCCTCCGGAAACACCATATATTTT
TRBV29-1	TRBJ2-1	NA	many	CSVCRGEHNEQFF	TGCAGCGTTTGCAGGGGAGAACACAATGAGCAGTTCTTC
TRBV5-1	TRBJ1-3	NA	NA	CASRFTSEGGNTIYF	TGCGCCAGCAGATTCACTTCGGAGGGCGGAAACACCATATATTTT
TRBV15	TRBJ1-2	NA	many	CATSRGDTNYGYTF	TGTGCCACCAGCAGGGGGGACACAAACTATGGCTACACCTTC
TRBV11-1	TRBJ2-1	NA	NA	CASSLPEGVTNEQFF	TGTGCCAGCAGCTTGCCTGAGGGGGTGACGAATGAGCAGTTCTTC
TRBV29-1	TRBJ2-5	TRBD2	few	CSVDYGLAEEAETQYF	TGCAGCGTTGATTACGGACTAGCGGAGGAGGCGGAGACCCAGTACTTC
TRBV20-1	TRBJ2-5	NA	NA	CSAPLETQYF	TGCAGTGCCCCCTTAGAGACCCAGTACTTC
TRBV24-1	TRBJ2-7	NA	NA	CATSDSTGSSPYEQYF	TGTGCCACCAGTGATTCGACCGGGAGTTCCCCCTACGAGCAGTACTTC
TRBV6-1	TRBJ1-2	NA	NA	CASSEVGMDRGYTF	TGTGCCAGCAGTGAAGTCGGAATGGACCGCGGCTACACCTTC
TRBV3-1	TRBJ2-7	NA	NA	CASSHAYGQYF	TGTGCCAGCAGTCACGCCTACGGGCAGTACTTC
TRBV5-1	TRBJ2-3	TRBD2	NA	CASSPSGPSTDTQYF	TGCGCCAGCAGCCCTAGCGGGCCTAGCACAGATACGCAGTATTTT
TRBV9	TRBJ2-1	NA	NA	CASSVARVEARNEQFF	TGTGCCAGCAGCGTAGCTAGGGTGGAAGCTCGAAATGAGCAGTTCTTC
TRBV20-1	TRBJ1-1	NA	NA	CSAVDRPEAFF	TGCAGTGCTGTGGATCGACCTGAAGCTTTCTTT